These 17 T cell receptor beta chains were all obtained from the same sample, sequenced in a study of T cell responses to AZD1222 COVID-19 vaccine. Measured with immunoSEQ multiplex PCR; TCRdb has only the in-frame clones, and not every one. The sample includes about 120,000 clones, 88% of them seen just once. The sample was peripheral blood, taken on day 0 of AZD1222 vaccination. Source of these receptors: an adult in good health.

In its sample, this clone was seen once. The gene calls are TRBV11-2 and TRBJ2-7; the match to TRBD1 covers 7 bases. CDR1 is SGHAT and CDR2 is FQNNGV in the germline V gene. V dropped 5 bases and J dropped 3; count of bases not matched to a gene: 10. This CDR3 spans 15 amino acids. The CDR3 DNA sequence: TGTGCCAGCAGCACCCGGACAGGTGGATTCTACGAGCAGTACTTC. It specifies CASSTRTGGFYEQYF. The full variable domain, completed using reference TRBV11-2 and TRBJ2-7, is EAGVAQSPRYKIIEKRQSVAFWCNPISGHATLYWYQQILGQGPKLLIQFQNNGVVDDSQLPKDRFSAERLKGVDSTLKIQPAKLEDSAVYLCASSTRTGGFYEQYFGPGTRLTVT.

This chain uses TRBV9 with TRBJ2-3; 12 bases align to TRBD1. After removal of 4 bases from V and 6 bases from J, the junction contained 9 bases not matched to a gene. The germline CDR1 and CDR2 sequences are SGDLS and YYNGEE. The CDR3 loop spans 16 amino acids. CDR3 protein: CASSILGTGGEDTQYF. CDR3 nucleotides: TGTGCCAGCAGCATCTTGGGGACAGGGGGCGAGGATACGCAGTATTTT. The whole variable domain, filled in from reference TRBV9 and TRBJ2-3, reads DSGVTQTPKHLITATGQRVTLRCSPRSGDLSVYWYQQSLDQGLQFLIQYYNGEERAKGNILERFSAQQFPDLHSELNLSSLELGDSALYFCASSILGTGGEDTQYFGPGTRLTVL.

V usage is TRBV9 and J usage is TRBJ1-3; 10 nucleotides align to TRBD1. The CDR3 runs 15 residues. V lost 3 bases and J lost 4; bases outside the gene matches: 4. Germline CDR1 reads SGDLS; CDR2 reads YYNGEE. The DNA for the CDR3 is TGTGCCAGCAGCGAGGGGACAGGGGTCGGAAACACCATATATTTT. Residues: CASSEGTGVGNTIYF.

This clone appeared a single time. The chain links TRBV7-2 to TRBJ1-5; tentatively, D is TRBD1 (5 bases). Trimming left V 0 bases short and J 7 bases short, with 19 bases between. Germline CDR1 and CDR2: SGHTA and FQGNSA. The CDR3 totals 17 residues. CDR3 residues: CASSLAVAREREQPQHF. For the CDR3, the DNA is TGTGCCAGCAGCTTAGCGGTAGCCAGGGAAAGAGAACAGCCCCAGCATTTT.

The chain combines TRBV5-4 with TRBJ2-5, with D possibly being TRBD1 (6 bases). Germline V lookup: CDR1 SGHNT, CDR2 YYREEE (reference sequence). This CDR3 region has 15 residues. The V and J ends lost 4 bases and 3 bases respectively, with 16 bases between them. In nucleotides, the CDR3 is TGTGCCAGCAGCCAATCGGGTCCAGGGGAAGAGACCCAGTACTTC. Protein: CASSQSGPGEETQYF.

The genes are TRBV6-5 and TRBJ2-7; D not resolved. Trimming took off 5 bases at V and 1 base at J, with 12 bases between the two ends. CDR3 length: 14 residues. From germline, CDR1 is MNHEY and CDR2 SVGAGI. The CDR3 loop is CASSRKAHSYEQYF. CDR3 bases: TGTGCCAGCAGTCGCAAAGCCCATTCCTACGAGCAGTACTTC.

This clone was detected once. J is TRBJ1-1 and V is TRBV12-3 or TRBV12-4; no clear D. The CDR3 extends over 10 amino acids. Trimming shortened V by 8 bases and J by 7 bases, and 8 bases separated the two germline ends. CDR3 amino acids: CASGGIEAFF. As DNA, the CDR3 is TGTGCCAGCGGTGGAATTGAAGCTTTCTTT.

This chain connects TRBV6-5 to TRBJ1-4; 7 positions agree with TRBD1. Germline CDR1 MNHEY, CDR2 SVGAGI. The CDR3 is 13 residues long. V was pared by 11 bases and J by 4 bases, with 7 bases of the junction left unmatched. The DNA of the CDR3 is TGTGCCGGTTCGGGACAGTATAATGAAAAACTGTTTTTT. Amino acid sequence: CAGSGQYNEKLFF.

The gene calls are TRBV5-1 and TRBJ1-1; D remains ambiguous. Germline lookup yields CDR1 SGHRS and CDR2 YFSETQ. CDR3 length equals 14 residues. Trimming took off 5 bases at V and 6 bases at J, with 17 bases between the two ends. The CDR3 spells CASRTEGEGPEAFF. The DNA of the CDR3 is TGCGCCAGCAGGACCGAGGGAGAGGGTCCTGAAGCTTTCTTT.

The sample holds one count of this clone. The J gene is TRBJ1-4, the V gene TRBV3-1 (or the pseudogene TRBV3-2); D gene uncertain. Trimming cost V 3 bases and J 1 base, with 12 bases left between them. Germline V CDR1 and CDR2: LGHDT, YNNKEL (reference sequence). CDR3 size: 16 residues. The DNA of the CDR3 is TGTGCCAGCAGCCACGGGCCCAGAGGAACTAATGAAAAACTGTTTTTT. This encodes CASSHGPRGTNEKLFF.

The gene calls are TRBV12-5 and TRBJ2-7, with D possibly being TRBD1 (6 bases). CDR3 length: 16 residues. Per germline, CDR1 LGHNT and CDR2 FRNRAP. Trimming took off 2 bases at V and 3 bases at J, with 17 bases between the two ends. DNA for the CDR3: TGTGCTAGTGGTTTGCGCACGGGGACAATTATCTACGAGCAGTACTTC. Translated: CASGLRTGTIIYEQYF.

The CDR3 loop reads CASSGGTAYGYTF. The CDR3 region has the DNA TGTGCCAGCAGCGGGGGGACAGCCTATGGCTACACCTTC. The genes are TRBV9 and TRBJ1-2; 7 bases fit TRBD1. Germline CDR1 is SGDLS and CDR2 is YYNGEE. The V and J ends lost 3 bases and 4 bases, in that order; junction bases with no gene match: 3. The CDR3 spans 13 residues.

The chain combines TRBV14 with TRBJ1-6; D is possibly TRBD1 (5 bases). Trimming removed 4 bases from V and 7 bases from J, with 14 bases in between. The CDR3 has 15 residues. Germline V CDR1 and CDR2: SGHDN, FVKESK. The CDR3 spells CASSPQGTPNSPLHF. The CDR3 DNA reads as TGTGCCAGCAGCCCCCAAGGGACCCCCAATTCACCCCTCCACTTT.

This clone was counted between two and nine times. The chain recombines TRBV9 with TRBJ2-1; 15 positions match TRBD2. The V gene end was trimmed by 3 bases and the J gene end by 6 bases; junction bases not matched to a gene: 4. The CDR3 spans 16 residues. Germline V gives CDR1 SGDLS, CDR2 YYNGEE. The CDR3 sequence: CASSEGLAGGLNEQFF. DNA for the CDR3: TGTGCCAGCAGCGAGGGACTAGCGGGGGGACTCAATGAGCAGTTCTTC.

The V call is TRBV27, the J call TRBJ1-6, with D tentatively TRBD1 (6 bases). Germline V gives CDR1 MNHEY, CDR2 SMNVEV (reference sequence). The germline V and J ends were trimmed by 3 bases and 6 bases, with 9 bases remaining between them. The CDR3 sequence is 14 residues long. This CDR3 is CASSLGARNSPLHF. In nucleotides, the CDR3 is TGTGCCAGCAGTTTGGGGGCGCGTAATTCACCCCTCCACTTT.

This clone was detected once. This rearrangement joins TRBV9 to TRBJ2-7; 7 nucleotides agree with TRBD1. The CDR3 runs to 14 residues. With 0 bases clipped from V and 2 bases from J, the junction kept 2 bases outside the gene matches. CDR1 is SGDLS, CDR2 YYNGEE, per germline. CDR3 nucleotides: TGTGCCAGCAGCGTAGGGACAGGCGCCTACGAGCAGTACTTC. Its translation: CASSVGTGAYEQYF.

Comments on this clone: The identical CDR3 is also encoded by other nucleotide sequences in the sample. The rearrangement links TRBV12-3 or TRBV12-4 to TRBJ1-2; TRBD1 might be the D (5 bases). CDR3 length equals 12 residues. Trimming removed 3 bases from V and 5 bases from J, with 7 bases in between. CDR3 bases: TGTGCCAGCAGTTTCCAGGGTTATGGCTACACCTTC. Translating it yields CASSFQGYGYTF.